This entry is about one T cell receptor (beta chain). Antigen specificity is unknown. This CDR3 has 15 amino acids. Germline V gives CDR1 MNHNY, CDR2 SVGAGI (reference sequence). V was pared by 4 bases and J by 0 bases, with 9 bases between. The sample is drawn from a study of cytomegalovirus exposure and HLA in healthy donors. The PCR used 60 Vbeta and 13 Jbeta primers. The repertoire was sequenced with immunoSEQ multiplex PCR; TCRdb's copy has only in-frame clones and lacks some. This sample contains 120,000 to 150,000 clones. Study conclusions and caveats: In a later analysis, a missense DCLRE1C variant was linked to TCR beta V- and J-gene trimming. Specific recognition of CMV antigens was confirmed in vitro for a few chains (all CMV-associated). Within an earlier analysis, most TCR beta V segments proved productive either about 87% or about 30% of the time.

The receptor was isolated from a young woman in good health and CMV-seronegative. Material: PBMCs. The V and J genes are TRBV6-6 and TRBJ1-4, with a weak D call TRBD1 (6 bases). CDR3 sequence reads: CASSSGHSTNEKLFF. The CDR3 nucleotides read TGTGCCAGCAGTTCGGGACATTCAACTAATGAAAAACTGTTTTTT.